Listed here are 3 T cell receptor beta chains from one sample, sequenced in a study of blood T cells in healthy people across ages. Together with a sample-barcoded 5' primer, a J-beta primer mix was included in a second PCR lasting about 6 to 12 cycles. TCRdb recomputed calls from the 5' RACE reads with MiXCR, one row per CDR3 protein. The table shows 700,000 or so distinct CDR3 sequences, with approximately 22% occurring only once. The sample comprised blood. All receptors come from a man between 65 and 85 years old in good health.

This clonotype was detected only once. This chain joins TRBV27 and TRBJ2-3; possibly TRBD1 for D (6 bases). V lost 1 base, J lost 4 bases, and 9 bases lay in between. The CDR3 is made up of 14 amino acids. Germline CDR1 reads MNHEY; CDR2 reads SMNVEV (reference sequence). CDR3 loop: CASSLLTGPDTQYF. CDR3 bases: TGTGCCAGCAGTTTATTGACAGGCCCAGATACGCAGTATTTT.

This clonotype appeared a few times. The chain uses TRBV20-1 and TRBJ1-3; D gene ambiguous. Germline V gene data show CDR1 as DFQATT and CDR2 as SNEGSKA (reference sequence). This CDR3 is 14 amino acids long. Trimming cost V 0 bases and J 4 bases, with 10 bases left between them. DNA for the CDR3: TGCAGTGCTAGAGATCAAGGAGCAGGAAACACCATATATTTT. Translation: CSARDQGAGNTIYF.

This clonotype has just a few counts. The chain joins TRBV20-1 to TRBJ1-5; D possibly corresponds to TRBD1 (6 bases). CDR3 length: 14 amino acids. The V end was cut by 4 bases, the J end by 5 bases, with 15 bases between. Germline CDR1 and CDR2: DFQATT and SNEGSKA (reference sequence). CDR3: CSAIPDAGDQPQHF. The CDR3 nucleotides read TGCAGTGCTATCCCGGACGCAGGGGATCAGCCCCAGCATTTT.